This record concerns one T cell receptor (beta chain) sequence. Its antigen is unidentified. The data belong to a study of T cell responses to AZD1222 COVID-19 vaccine. Study results and limitations: Donors were largely white British and mainly female; clonal diversity was possibly underestimated. Spike-specific TCR breadth and depth went up after people got two AZD1222 doses. Nearly half of spike-specific TCRs reportedly target unmutated variant regions.

Some clones are missing from TCRdb's copy, which holds only in-frame ones; the method was immunoSEQ multiplex PCR. The table lists more than 150,000 clones, around nine tenths of them singletons. The ends were cut back, 5 bases at V and 1 base at J, with 8 bases in the middle. The CDR3 runs to 13 residues. Germline V gene data show CDR1 as MNHEY and CDR2 as SVGEGT. This chain joins TRBV6-2 or TRBV6-3 and TRBJ1-2; maybe TRBD1 (5 bases). The sample here was peripheral blood, taken on day 0 of AZD1222 vaccination. The clonotype was recovered from an adult in good health. The CDR3 sequence is CASSVDSNYGYTF. The CDR3 bases are TGTGCCAGCAGTGTCGACAGTAACTATGGCTACACCTTC.